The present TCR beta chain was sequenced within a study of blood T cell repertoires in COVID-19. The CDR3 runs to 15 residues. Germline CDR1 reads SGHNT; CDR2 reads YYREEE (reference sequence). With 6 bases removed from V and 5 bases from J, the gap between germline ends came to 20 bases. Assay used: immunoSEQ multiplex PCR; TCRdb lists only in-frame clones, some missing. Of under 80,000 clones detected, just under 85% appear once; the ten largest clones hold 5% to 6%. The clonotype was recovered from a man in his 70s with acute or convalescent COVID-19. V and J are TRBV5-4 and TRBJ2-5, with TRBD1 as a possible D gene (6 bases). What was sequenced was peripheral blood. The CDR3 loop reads CASTRGTTGTETQYF. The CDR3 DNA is TGTGCCAGCACTAGGGGGACGACGGGGACGGAGACCCAGTACTTC.